This T cell receptor beta chain was found in a study of CD8 T cells in Susac syndrome. Trimming removed 2 bases at V and 1 base at J, with 11 bases between. Germline loops: CDR1 ENHRY, CDR2 SYGVKD. CDR3 length: 15 residues. With random hexamers, reverse transcription was performed on about 0.45 to 1 ug of RNA. The CDR3 of TCR beta was amplified by immunoSEQ multiplex PCR across 54 Vbeta and 13 Jbeta. TCRdb used MiXCR to reprocess the immunoSEQ multiplex PCR reads, holding one entry per CDR3 protein. This table has tens of thousands of distinct CDR3 sequences, 90% to 95% appearing once. The receptor's source is a human donor with Susac syndrome. Sequences were obtained from CD4+ T cells from PBMCs. V gene TRBV10-3 combines with J gene TRBJ2-5; weak D call: TRBD1 (6 bases). CDR3 sequence (DNA): TGTGCCATCAGTGAGCCAGGACAGCCCCAAGAGACCCAGTACTTC. Translation gives CAISEPGQPQETQYF.